A single T cell receptor (beta chain) is shown here with its context. Its specificity is unknown. This record comes from a study of vaccination and CD4 T cells after COVID-19. Regarding the study as a whole: Among reactive clones from convalescent patients, a median approximately 86% appeared only post-vaccination.

Noted treatment: roughly ten-day PBMC culture with coronavirus spike peptide pools or control peptides (ViraFEST assay). Medium was half-exchanged with fresh IL-2 medium on days 3 and 7. At the Johns Hopkins FTIC core, DNA taken from cultured CD4+ T cells was sequenced by way of the Oncomine TCR Beta short-read assay. Via MiXCR, TCRdb re-called the PCR reads, giving one row per CDR3 protein. In the table there are around 15,000 distinct CDR3 sequences, about 45% of which are singletons. Per the germline V gene, CDR1 is MNHNS and CDR2 is SASEGT. The CDR3 has 13 amino acids. V dropped 10 bases and J dropped 4 bases, with 15 bases sitting between them.

The gene calls are TRBV6-1 and TRBJ2-3; no definite D call. The material sequenced was CD4+ T cells from blood, cultured in vitro, taken after SARS-CoV-2 vaccination. This receptor was identified in a human donor who had recovered from COVID-19. The CDR3 region has the DNA TGTGCCACCCTGTTGGCCTTCGCAGATACGCAGTATTTT. Protein product: CATLLAFADTQYF.